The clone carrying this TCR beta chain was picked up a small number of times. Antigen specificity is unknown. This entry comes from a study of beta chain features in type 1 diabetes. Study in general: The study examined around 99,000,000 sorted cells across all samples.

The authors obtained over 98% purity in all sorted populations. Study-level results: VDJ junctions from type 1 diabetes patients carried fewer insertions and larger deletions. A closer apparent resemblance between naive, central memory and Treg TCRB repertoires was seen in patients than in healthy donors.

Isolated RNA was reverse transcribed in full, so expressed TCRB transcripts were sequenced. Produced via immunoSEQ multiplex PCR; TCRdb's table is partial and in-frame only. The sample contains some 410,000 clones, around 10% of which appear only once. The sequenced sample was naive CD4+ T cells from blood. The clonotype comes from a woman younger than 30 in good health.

The CDR3 reads CAWNPRVPQGNNEKLFF. The CDR3 nucleotides are TGTGCCTGGAACCCCCGGGTGCCACAGGGTAATAATGAAAAACTGTTTTTT. V and J are TRBV30 and TRBJ1-4; perhaps TRBD1 as D (6 bases). The germline V gene encodes CDR1 GTSNPN and CDR2 SVGIG (reference sequence). The CDR3 spans 17 residues. V lost 4 bases, J lost 4 bases, and 22 bases lay in between.